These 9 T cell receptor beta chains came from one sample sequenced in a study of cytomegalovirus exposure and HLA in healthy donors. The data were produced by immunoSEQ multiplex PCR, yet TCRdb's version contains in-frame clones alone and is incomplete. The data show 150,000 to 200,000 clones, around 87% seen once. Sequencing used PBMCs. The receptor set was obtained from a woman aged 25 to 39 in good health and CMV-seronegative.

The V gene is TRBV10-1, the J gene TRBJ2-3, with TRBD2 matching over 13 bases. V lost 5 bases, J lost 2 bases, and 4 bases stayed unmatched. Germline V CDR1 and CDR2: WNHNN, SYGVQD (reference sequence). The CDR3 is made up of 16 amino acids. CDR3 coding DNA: TGCGCCAGCAGTAGGGGACTAGCGGGGACCACAGATACGCAGTATTTT. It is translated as CASSRGLAGTTDTQYF.

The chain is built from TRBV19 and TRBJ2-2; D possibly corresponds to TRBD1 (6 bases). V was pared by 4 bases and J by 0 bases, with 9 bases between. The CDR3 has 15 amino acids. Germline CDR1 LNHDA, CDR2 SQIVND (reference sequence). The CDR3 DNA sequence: TGTGCCAGTAGTAGCAGGGGACCGAACACCGGGGAGCTGTTTTTT. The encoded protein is CASSSRGPNTGELFF.

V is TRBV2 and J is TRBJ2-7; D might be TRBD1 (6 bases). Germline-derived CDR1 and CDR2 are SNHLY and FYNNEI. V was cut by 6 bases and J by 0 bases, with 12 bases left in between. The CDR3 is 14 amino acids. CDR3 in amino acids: CASRFDRNSYEQYF. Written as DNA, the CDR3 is TGTGCCAGCAGATTCGACAGGAACTCCTACGAGCAGTACTTC.

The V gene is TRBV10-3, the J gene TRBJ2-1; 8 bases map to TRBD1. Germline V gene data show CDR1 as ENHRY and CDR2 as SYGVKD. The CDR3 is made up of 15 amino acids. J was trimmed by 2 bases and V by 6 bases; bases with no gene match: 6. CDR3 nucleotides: TGTGCCATCAGAGGACAGGGATCGGCCTACAATGAGCAGTTCTTC. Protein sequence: CAIRGQGSAYNEQFF.

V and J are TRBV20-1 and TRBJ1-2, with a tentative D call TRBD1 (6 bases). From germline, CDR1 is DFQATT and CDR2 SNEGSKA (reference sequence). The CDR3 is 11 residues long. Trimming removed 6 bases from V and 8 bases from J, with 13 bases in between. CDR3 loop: CSAEGDGGYTF. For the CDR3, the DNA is TGCAGTGCCGAGGGGGATGGAGGCTACACCTTC.

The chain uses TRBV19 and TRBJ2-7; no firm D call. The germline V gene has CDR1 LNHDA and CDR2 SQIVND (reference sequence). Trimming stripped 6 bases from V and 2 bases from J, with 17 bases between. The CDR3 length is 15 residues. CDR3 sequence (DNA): TGTGCCAGTAGAGGATGGGCAGGAATTACCTACGAGCAGTACTTC. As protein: CASRGWAGITYEQYF.

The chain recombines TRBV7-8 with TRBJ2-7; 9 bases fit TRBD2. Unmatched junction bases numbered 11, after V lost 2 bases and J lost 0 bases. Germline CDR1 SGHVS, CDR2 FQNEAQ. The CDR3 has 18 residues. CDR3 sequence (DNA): TGTGCCAGCAGCTTACCAGCGGGGGGCAAACCTTTCTCCTACGAGCAGTACTTC. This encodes CASSLPAGGKPFSYEQYF.

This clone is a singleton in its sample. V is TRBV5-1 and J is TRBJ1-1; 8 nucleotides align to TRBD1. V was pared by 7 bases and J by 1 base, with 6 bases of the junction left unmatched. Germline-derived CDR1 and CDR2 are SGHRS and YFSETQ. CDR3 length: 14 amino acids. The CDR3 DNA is TGCGCCAGCCGGGACAGGACGGGGAACACTGAAGCTTTCTTT. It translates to CASRDRTGNTEAFF.

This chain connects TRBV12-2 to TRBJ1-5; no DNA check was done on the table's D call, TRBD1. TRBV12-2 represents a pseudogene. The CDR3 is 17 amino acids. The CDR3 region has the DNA TGTGCAAGTCGCTTAGTCGACAGGGGAAGTTGCAATCAGCCCCAGCATTTT. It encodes CASRLVDRGSCNQPQHF.